These T cell receptor beta chains were read from a single sample in a study of cytomegalovirus exposure and HLA in healthy donors. Using immunoSEQ multiplex PCR, the repertoire was profiled, and TCRdb retains in-frame clones only, with some absent. The table has more than 45,000 clones, 70% seen once. The sequencing sample was made of PBMCs. The receptors originated from a woman aged 60-75 years in good health and CMV-seropositive. The CDR3 runs from the conserved cysteine through the conserved F or W. The D gene is left open where the match is weak. The listing skips clone size in some rows; elsewhere it reads once, few, many or a size class.

size	D	V	J	DNA	CDR3
NA	NA	TRBV7-9	TRBJ1-2	TGTTCCAGCAGCTTATATCAGGGCCTCGGCTACACCTTC	CSSSLYQGLGYTF
NA	TRBD1	TRBV27	TRBJ2-7	TGTGCCAGCAGTTTTTTTCCGGGACAGGGGGGCTCCTACGAGCAGTACTTC	CASSFFPGQGGSYEQYF
few	NA	TRBV5-1	TRBJ1-5	TGCGCCAGCAGCTTGGATCCGGGGAGAGGTCAGCCCCAGCATTTT	CASSLDPGRGQPQHF
NA	NA	TRBV27	TRBJ2-2	TGTGCCAGCAGTTTGGGCCAGAACACCGGGGAGCTGTTTTTT	CASSLGQNTGELFF
NA	NA	TRBV7-2	TRBJ2-3	TGTGCCAGCAGCTTAGGGCGGGGCACAGATACGCAGTATTTT	CASSLGRGTDTQYF
NA	NA	TRBV7-2	TRBJ2-5	TGTGCCAGCAGCTATCTTGGGGGGACGGGTGGCGAGACCCAGTACTTC	CASSYLGGTGGETQYF
few	NA	TRBV7-2	TRBJ2-1	TGTGCCAGCAGCTTAGGTTCAAACTCCTACAATGAGCAGTTCTTC	CASSLGSNSYNEQFF
NA	NA	TRBV5-1	TRBJ1-6	TGCGCCAGCAGCCAGGGGAGCTCCTATAATTCACCCCTCCACTTT	CASSQGSSYNSPLHF
few	TRBD2	TRBV28	TRBJ2-3	TGTGCCAGCAGTTCGGGACTAGCGGGGGGGCCAGATGATACGCAGTATTTT	CASSSGLAGGPDDTQYF
NA	NA	TRBV2	TRBJ1-1	TGTGCCAGCTCGGTGAGGGGGTCGAACACTGAAGCTTTCTTT	CASSVRGSNTEAFF
NA	NA	TRBV2	TRBJ1-2	TGTGCCAGCAGTGAAGGGGAGGGACACCTCTATGGCTACACCTTC	CASSEGEGHLYGYTF
NA	TRBD1	TRBV5-1	TRBJ1-3	TGCGCCAGCAGCATGACAGGGCCTGGAAACACCATATATTTT	CASSMTGPGNTIYF
NA	NA	TRBV27	TRBJ1-1	TGTGCCAGCAGTTTATCCACCACTACCAGCACTGAAGCTTTCTTT	CASSLSTTTSTEAFF
NA	TRBD1	TRBV30	TRBJ1-1	TGTGCCTGGAGTTGGGGACAGGGAGGTACTGAAGCTTTCTTT	CAWSWGQGGTEAFF
NA	NA	TRBV20-1	TRBJ1-2	TGCAGTGCTGATTCGAGGGTAGGCTACACCTTC	CSADSRVGYTF
NA	NA	TRBV9	TRBJ1-5	TGTGCCAGCAGCGAGGGGCTATATAGCAATCAGCCCCAGCATTTT	CASSEGLYSNQPQHF
few	NA	TRBV9	TRBJ1-2	TGTGCCAGCAGCGTAGATCCGGCGGGTTATGGCTACACCTTC	CASSVDPAGYGYTF
few	TRBD2	TRBV4-3	TRBJ2-3	TGCGCCAGCAGCCAAGACCCCTACCTAGCGGGGGGCGGCACTAGCACAGATACGCAGTATTTT	CASSQDPYLAGGGTSTDTQYF
NA	TRBD1	TRBV6-1	TRBJ2-5	TGTGCCAGCAGCCTGGACAGGGGGATGGAGACCCAGTACTTC	CASSLDRGMETQYF
few	NA	TRBV7-2	TRBJ1-1	TGTGCCAGCAGCCTCAGGGGCTTCACTGAAGCTTTCTTT	CASSLRGFTEAFF
once	TRBD2	TRBV5-1	TRBJ2-3	TGCGCCAGTGGGACTAGCGGGGGAACGGATACGCAGTATTTT	CASGTSGGTDTQYF
NA	TRBD2	TRBV7-2	TRBJ2-1	TGTGCCTCGGGAGGCCCTGGGGATGAGCAGTTCTTC	CASGGPGDEQFF
NA	TRBD2	TRBV5-4	TRBJ2-5	TGTGCCAGCAGCGGGTATAGCGGGGGGCAAGAGACCCAGTACTTC	CASSGYSGGQETQYF
NA	TRBD1	TRBV4-3	TRBJ1-1	TGCGCCAGCAGCCACTGGACAGGGCTGAACACTGAAGCTTTCTTT	CASSHWTGLNTEAFF
few	NA	TRBV25-1	TRBJ1-4	TGTGCCAGCAGCTTGGGGCCTTCGGCAACTAATGAAAAACTGTTTTTT	CASSLGPSATNEKLFF
NA	NA	TRBV6-1	TRBJ2-7	TGTGCCAGCTCCCAGATCTACGAGCAGTACTTC	CASSQIYEQYF
NA	NA	TRBV4-2	TRBJ1-1	TGTGCCAGCAGCCGTCTTATAGGGGGGGCAGGTACTGAAGCTTTCTTT	CASSRLIGGAGTEAFF
NA	NA	TRBV9	TRBJ1-2	TGTGCCAGCAGCGGGAAACAGATTTTCTATGGCTACACCTTC	CASSGKQIFYGYTF
few	TRBD1	TRBV18	TRBJ1-6	TGTGCCAGCTCACCCGGGACAGCGAATAATTCACCCCTCCACTTT	CASSPGTANNSPLHF
NA	NA	TRBV7-9	TRBJ1-1	TGTTCCAGCATCGCGGCGGGCACTGAAGCTTTCTTT	CSSIAAGTEAFF
NA	NA	TRBV5-3	TRBJ1-2	TGTGCCAGCAGCTTGGAAGGACAGTATGGCTACACCTTC	CASSLEGQYGYTF
NA	TRBD1	TRBV7-9	TRBJ2-2	TGTGCCAGCAGCTTTGACAGGGGGGCAACCGGGGAGCTGTTTTTT	CASSFDRGATGELFF
NA	TRBD1	TRBV4-3	TRBJ1-3	TGCGCCAGCAGCCAAGATTCAGGGGGTGGAAACACCATATATTTT	CASSQDSGGGNTIYF
NA	TRBD1	TRBV9	TRBJ1-5	TGTGCCAGCAGCGCCGGTGGGACAGCGATCCAGCCCCAGCATTTT	CASSAGGTAIQPQHF
NA	TRBD1	TRBV7-9	TRBJ1-2	TGTGCCAGCAGCCCCCCTACAGGACAGGGGATGGATGGCTACACCTTC	CASSPPTGQGMDGYTF
NA	TRBD1	TRBV9	TRBJ1-5	TGTGCCAGCAGCGTCGGACAGGGGGGCCAGCCCCAGCATTTT	CASSVGQGGQPQHF
NA	TRBD2	TRBV5-1	TRBJ2-1	TGCGCCAGCAGCTTCAGAGCGGGGGGATTATATGAGCAGTTCTTC	CASSFRAGGLYEQFF
NA	TRBD2	TRBV10-3	TRBJ2-1	TGTGCCATCAGTGCGACTTGGACTAGCGGGGACAATGAGCAGTTCTTC	CAISATWTSGDNEQFF
few	TRBD1	TRBV2	TRBJ2-7	TGTGCCAGCAGTGAGAGGACAGGGGACTACGAGCAGTACTTC	CASSERTGDYEQYF
NA	NA	TRBV10-1	TRBJ1-1	TGCGCCAGCAGCAGGGCGACGAACACTGAAGCTTTCTTT	CASSRATNTEAFF
NA	TRBD2	TRBV7-9	TRBJ2-7	TGTTCCAGCAGCGGGAGACAGGACAACTACGAGCAGTACTTC	CSSSGRQDNYEQYF